This T cell receptor beta chain was documented in a study of blood T cells in healthy people across ages. Study-level results: Any conclusive comparison of naive versus antigen-experienced cells was prevented by using unsorted PBMCs. Possibly confounding the expanded clonotype changes was the fact that donor CMV status was unknown. Older individuals had lower TCR beta diversity per million T cells (the decline was roughly linear).

Samples each had at least 5 micrograms of total RNA extracted. CDR3 length: 15 residues. With 5 bases removed from V and 4 bases from J, the gap between germline ends came to 16 bases. Germline-derived CDR1 and CDR2 are SGHTA and FQGTGA. Together with a sample-barcoded 5' primer, a J-beta primer mix was included in a second PCR lasting about 6 to 11 cycles. MiXCR, applied by TCRdb to the 5' RACE reads, yields one record per CDR3 protein. The sample has about 1,500,000 distinct CDR3 sequences; roughly 45% are singletons. The sample holds a few counts of this clonotype. Its cognate antigen is unknown. Sequencing used blood. The J gene is TRBJ2-3, the V gene TRBV7-3; TRBD2 is a possible D gene (7 bases). The receptor was isolated from a woman younger than 35 in good health. The CDR3: CASSREGGASDTQYF. CDR3 sequence (DNA): TGTGCCAGCAGCCGAGAAGGGGGGGCTTCAGATACGCAGTATTTT.